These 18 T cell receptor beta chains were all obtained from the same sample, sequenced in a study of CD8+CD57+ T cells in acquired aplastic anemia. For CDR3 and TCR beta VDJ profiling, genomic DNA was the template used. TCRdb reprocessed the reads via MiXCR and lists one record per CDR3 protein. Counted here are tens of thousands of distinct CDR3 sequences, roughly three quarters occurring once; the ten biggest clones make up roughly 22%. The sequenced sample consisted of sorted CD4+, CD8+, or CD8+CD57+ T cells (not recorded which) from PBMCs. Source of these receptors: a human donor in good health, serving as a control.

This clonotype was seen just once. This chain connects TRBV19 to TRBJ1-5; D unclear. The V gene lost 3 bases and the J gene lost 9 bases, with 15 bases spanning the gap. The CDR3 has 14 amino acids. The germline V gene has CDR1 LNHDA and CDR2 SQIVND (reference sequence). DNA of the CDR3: TGTGCCAGTAGTATCTTAGAATCGGGAAGGCCCCAGCATTTT. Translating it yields CASSILESGRPQHF.

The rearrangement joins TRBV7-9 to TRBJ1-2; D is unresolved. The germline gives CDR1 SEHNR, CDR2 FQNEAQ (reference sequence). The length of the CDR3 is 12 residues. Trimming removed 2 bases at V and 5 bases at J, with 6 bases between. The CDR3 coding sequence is TGTGCCAGCAGCTTATCGGGGTATGGCTACACCTTC. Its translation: CASSLSGYGYTF.

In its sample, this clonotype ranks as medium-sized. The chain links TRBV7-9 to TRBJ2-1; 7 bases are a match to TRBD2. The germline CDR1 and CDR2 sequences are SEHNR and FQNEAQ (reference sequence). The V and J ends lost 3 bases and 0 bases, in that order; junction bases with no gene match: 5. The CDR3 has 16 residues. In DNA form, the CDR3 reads TGTGCCAGCAGCTTCTCAGCGGGGCCCTCCTACAATGAGCAGTTCTTC. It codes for CASSFSAGPSYNEQFF.

CDR3 in amino acids: CASSEYAFWGGETQYF. CDR3 in DNA: TGTGCCAGCAGTGAATATGCGTTCTGGGGGGGAGAGACCCAGTACTTC. This rearrangement joins TRBV25-1 to TRBJ2-5; 7 nucleotides match TRBD2. Unmatched junction bases numbered 8, after V lost 0 bases and J lost 4 bases. Germline V CDR1 and CDR2: MGHDK, SYGVNS. CDR3 length equals 16 residues.

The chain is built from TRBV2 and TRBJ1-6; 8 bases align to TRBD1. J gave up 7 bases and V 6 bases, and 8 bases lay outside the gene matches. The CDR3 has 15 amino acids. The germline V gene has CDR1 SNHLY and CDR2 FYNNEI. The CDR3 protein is CASRPGTGQNSPLHF. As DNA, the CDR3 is TGTGCCAGCAGACCCGGGACAGGACAAAATTCACCCCTCCACTTT.

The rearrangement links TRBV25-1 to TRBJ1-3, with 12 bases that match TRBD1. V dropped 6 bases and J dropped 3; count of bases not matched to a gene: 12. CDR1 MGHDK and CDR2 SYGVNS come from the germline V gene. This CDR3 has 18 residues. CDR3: CASSLNSGTGGFGNTIYF. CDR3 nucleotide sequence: TGTGCCAGCAGCCTGAACTCCGGGACAGGGGGCTTTGGAAACACCATATATTTT.

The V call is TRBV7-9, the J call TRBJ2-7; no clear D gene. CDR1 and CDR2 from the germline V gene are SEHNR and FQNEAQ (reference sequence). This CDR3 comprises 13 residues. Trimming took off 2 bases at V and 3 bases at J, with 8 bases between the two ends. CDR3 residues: CASSLSGSYEQYF. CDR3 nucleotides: TGTGCCAGCAGCTTATCCGGCAGCTACGAGCAGTACTTC.

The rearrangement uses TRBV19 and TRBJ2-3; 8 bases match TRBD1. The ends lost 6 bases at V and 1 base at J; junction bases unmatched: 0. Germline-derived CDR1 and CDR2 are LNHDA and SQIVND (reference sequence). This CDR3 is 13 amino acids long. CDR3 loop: CASRDRGTDTQYF. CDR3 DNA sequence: TGTGCCAGTAGGGACAGGGGCACAGATACGCAGTATTTT.

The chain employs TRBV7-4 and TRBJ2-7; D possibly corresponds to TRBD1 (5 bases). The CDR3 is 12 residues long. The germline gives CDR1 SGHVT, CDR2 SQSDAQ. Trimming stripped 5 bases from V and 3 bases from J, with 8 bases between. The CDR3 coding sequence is TGTGCCAGCAGCGTAGGGGACTACGAGCAGTACTTC. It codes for CASSVGDYEQYF.

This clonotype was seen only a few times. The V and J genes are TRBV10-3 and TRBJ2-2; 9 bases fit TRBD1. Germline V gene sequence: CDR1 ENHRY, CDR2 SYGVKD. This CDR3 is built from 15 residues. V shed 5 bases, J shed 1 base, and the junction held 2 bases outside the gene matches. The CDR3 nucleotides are TGTGCCATCAGTTCGGACAGGGGGAACACCGGGGAGCTGTTTTTT. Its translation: CAISSDRGNTGELFF.

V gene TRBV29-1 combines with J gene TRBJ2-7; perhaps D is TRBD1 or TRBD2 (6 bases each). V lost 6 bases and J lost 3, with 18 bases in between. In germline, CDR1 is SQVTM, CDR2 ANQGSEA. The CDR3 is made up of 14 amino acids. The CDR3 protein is CSVRGRGIIYEQYF. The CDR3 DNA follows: TGCAGCGTGCGGGGCAGGGGTATTATCTACGAGCAGTACTTC.

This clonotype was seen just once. In DNA form, the CDR3 reads TGTGCCAGCAGCTTATGGGCCGGCACTGCGACTAATGAAAAACTGTTTTTT. Amino acid sequence: CASSLWAGTATNEKLFF. The J gene is TRBJ1-4, the V gene TRBV5-4, with no clear D. Per germline, CDR1 SGHNT and CDR2 YYREEE (reference sequence). The CDR3 length is 17 residues. V was trimmed by 2 bases and J by 2 bases, leaving 16 bases between them. Full variable domain (outside the CDR3, taken from reference TRBV5-4 and TRBJ1-4): ETGVTQSPTHLIKTRGQQVTLRCSSQSGHNTVSWYQQALGQGPQFIFQYYREEENGRGNFPPRFSGLQFPNYSSELNVNALELDDSALYLCASSLWAGTATNEKLFFGSGTQLSVL.

The CDR3 region is CSVHRQDSPFNEQFF. The CDR3 region has the DNA TGCAGCGTACACAGACAGGACTCACCCTTCAATGAGCAGTTCTTC. This chain links TRBV29-1 with TRBJ2-1, with a weak D call TRBD1 (6 bases). V was shortened by 6 bases and J by 6 bases, with 21 bases between the two germline ends. CDR3 length equals 15 residues. Germline values: CDR1 SQVTM, CDR2 ANQGSEA.

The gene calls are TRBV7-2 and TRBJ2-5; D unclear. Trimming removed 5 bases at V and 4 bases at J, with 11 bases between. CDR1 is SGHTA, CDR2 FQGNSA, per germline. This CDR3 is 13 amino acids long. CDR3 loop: CASSRTERETQYF. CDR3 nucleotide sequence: TGTGCCAGCAGCCGGACGGAGAGAGAGACCCAGTACTTC.

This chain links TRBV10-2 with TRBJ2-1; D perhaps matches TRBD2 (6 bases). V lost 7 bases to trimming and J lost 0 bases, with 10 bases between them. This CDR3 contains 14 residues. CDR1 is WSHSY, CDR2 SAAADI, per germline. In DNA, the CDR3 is TGCGCCAGCAATGACGGGGGCTCCTACAATGAGCAGTTCTTC. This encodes CASNDGGSYNEQFF.

CDR3 coding DNA: TGTGCCAGCAGCCCACGAACCTCTGGCAACACTGAAGCTTTCTTT. Translating gives CASSPRTSGNTEAFF. The gene calls are TRBV9 and TRBJ1-1; D call uncertain. The CDR3 runs to 15 residues. Germline CDR1 SGDLS, CDR2 YYNGEE. V was cut by 4 bases and J by 2 bases, with 15 bases left in between.

CDR3 residues: CASSLVGTGQGRADTQYF. In DNA form, the CDR3 reads TGTGCCAGCAGCTTAGTGGGGACGGGACAGGGTAGGGCAGATACGCAGTATTTT. The V and J genes are TRBV11-2 and TRBJ2-3; 9 nucleotides agree with TRBD1. After removal of 1 base from V and 4 bases from J, the junction contained 12 bases not matched to a gene. Germline CDR1 SGHAT, CDR2 FQNNGV. This CDR3 comprises 18 residues.

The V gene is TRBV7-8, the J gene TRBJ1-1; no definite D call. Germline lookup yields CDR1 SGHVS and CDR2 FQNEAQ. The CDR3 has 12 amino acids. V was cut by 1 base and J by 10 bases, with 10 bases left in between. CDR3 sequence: CASSLVTGRAFF. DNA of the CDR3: TGTGCCAGCAGCTTAGTAACCGGTAGAGCTTTCTTT. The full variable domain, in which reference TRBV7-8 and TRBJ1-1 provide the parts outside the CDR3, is GAGVSQSPRYKVAKRGQDVALRCDPISGHVSLFWYQQALGQGPEFLTYFQNEAQLDKSGLPSDRFFAERPEGSVSTLKIQRTQQEDSAVYLCASSLVTGRAFFGQGTRLTVV.